The present TCR beta chain was sequenced within a study of T cell clones after liver transplantation. Study details: Post-transplant blood was tracked for graft-donor-reactive T cell clones identified in a pre-transplant mixed lymphocyte reaction. Standard immunosuppression, with no induction, continued until 12-24 months after transplant.

This clone was picked up one time. Unstimulated PBMCs were sorted into CD3+CD4+ and CD3+CD8+ populations. Sequencing used immunoSEQ multiplex PCR; TCRdb keeps in-frame clones, though not all of them. This sample has over 100,000 clones; 82% occur once, and the top ten carry over 0.75%. This receptor was taken from a human donor who received a liver transplant. The sequencing here drew on CD4+ T cells from blood, taken before liver transplant.

This CDR3 is CASSLVGREQFF. CDR3 DNA sequence: TGTGCCAGCAGCTTAGTGGGACGCGAGCAGTTCTTC. The V gene is TRBV7-2, the J gene TRBJ2-1; D tentatively reads TRBD1 or TRBD2 (5 bases each). The CDR3 contains 12 residues. Germline V CDR1 and CDR2: SGHTA, FQGNSA. V was cut by 1 base and J by 10 bases, with 8 bases left in between.